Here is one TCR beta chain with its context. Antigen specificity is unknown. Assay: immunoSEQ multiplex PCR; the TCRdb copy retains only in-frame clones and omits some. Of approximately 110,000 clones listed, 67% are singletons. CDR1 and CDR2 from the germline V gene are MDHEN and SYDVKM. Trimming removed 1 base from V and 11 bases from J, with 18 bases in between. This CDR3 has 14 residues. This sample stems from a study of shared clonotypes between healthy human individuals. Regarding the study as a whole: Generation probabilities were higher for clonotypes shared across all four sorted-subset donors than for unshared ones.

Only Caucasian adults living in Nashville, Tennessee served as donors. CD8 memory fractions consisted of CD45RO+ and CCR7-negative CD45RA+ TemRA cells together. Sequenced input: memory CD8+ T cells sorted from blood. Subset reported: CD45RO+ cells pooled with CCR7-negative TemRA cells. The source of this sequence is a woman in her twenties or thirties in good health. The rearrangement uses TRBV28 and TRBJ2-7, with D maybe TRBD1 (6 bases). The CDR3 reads CASSLYLGLAGEYF. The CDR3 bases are TGTGCCAGCAGTTTATATCTTGGACTTGCAGGGGAGTACTTC.